The subject of this entry is one T cell receptor beta chain. This sample is drawn from a study of blood T cell repertoires in COVID-19. Study-wide context: Acute-phase and convalescent COVID-19 samples originated in the United States, Italy and Spain. T cells, B-cell-depleted T cells, or PBMCs supplied cDNA or gDNA.

Original analysis: Using reference gene primer amplification, nucleated cell counts were estimated. Sequencing was performed with immunoSEQ multiplex PCR; in TCRdb, only in-frame clones are kept and a portion is missing. Clone size and V and J calls were adopted from that table, with D and trimming inferred from the DNA. The sample records 100,000 to 120,000 clones, approximately 84% being singletons. The CDR3 length is 16 residues. The germline V gene has CDR1 MNHEY and CDR2 SMNVEV (reference sequence). J was trimmed by 0 bases and V by 2 bases; bases with no gene match: 2. Source material: peripheral blood. This TCR derives from a man aged 40-49 years with acute or convalescent COVID-19. The chain uses TRBV27 and TRBJ2-3; 10 nucleotides match TRBD2. The CDR3 DNA follows: TGTGCCAGCAGTTTAGTTAGCGGGGGGAGCACAGATACGCAGTATTTT. This sequence encodes CASSLVSGGSTDTQYF.